The 27 T cell receptor beta chains listed next were all sequenced from one sample in a study of cytomegalovirus exposure and HLA in healthy donors. Primers: 60 Vbeta forward and 13 Jbeta reverse. The protocol was immunoSEQ multiplex PCR, while the TCRdb copy is restricted to in-frame clones and leaves out a portion. In all, the sample yields about 190,000 clones. Sequenced material: PBMCs. Receptors were obtained from a man aged 25-45 years in good health and CMV-seronegative.

The rearrangement uses TRBV5-5 and TRBJ2-7, with 9 bases lining up with TRBD1. The CDR3 contains 14 residues. V was clipped by 4 bases and J by 2 bases; unmatched bases: 4. The germline gives CDR1 SGHKS, CDR2 YYEKEE (reference sequence). The CDR3 DNA sequence: TGTGCCAGCAGCGTGGACAGGGGAACCTACGAGCAGTACTTC. It encodes CASSVDRGTYEQYF.

This sequence joins TRBV29-1 and TRBJ1-1; 9 nucleotides match TRBD1. The CDR3 contains 14 residues. V lost 3 bases, J lost 4 bases, and 6 bases stayed unmatched. Germline V gene sequence: CDR1 SQVTM, CDR2 ANQGSEA. The CDR3 sequence: CSVDKAGQGTEAFF. CDR3 coding DNA: TGCAGCGTTGATAAAGCGGGACAGGGCACTGAAGCTTTCTTT.

The gene calls are TRBV4-1 and TRBJ2-1; TRBD2 matches 7 bases. CDR3 size: 16 residues. Trimming removed 1 base from V and 3 bases from J; junction bases left unmatched: 6. Germline V gene data show CDR1 as MGHRA and CDR2 as YSYEKL. The DNA for the CDR3 is TGCGCCAGCAGCCAAGGGCCGGGACTACACTACAATGAGCAGTTCTTC. The encoded protein is CASSQGPGLHYNEQFF.

V is TRBV6-6 and J is TRBJ1-4; 8 bases map to TRBD1. This CDR3 is built from 15 residues. The ends lost 2 bases at V and 7 bases at J; junction bases unmatched: 6. From germline, CDR1 is MNHNY and CDR2 SVGAGI (reference sequence). This CDR3 reads CASSYRRGRGEKLFF. DNA for the CDR3: TGTGCCAGCAGTTACCGCAGGGGGCGGGGTGAAAAACTGTTTTTT.

The V gene is TRBV7-9, the J gene TRBJ1-5, with D tentatively TRBD1 (5 bases). Germline lookup yields CDR1 SEHNR and CDR2 FQNEAQ (reference sequence). The CDR3 has 14 residues. Trimming took 5 bases from V and 7 from J, leaving 15 bases between them. CDR3 loop: CASSPLQGSQPQHF. The CDR3 DNA is TGTGCCAGCAGCCCCCTCCAGGGAAGCCAGCCCCAGCATTTT.

V is TRBV6-6 and J is TRBJ1-1; D unclear. In germline, CDR1 is MNHNY, CDR2 SVGAGI (reference sequence). The CDR3 runs to 13 residues. V was pared by 7 bases and J by 1 base, with 10 bases between. The CDR3 DNA sequence: TGTGCCAGCAATCGGGTAGAGAACACTGAAGCTTTCTTT. It specifies CASNRVENTEAFF.

The rearrangement joins TRBV5-1 to TRBJ2-7, with 9 bases matching TRBD2. Per germline, CDR1 SGHRS and CDR2 YFSETQ. V gave up 0 bases and J gave up 1 base; unmatched junction bases: 2. The CDR3 is 15 residues long. CDR3 sequence (DNA): TGCGCCAGCAGCTTGGGGCTAGCGGGGTCCTACGAGCAGTACTTC. It encodes CASSLGLAGSYEQYF.

The chain combines TRBV14 with TRBJ2-7; perhaps TRBD1 as D (5 bases). Trimming cost V 1 base and J 3 bases, with 10 bases left between them. CDR1 is SGHDN, CDR2 FVKESK, per germline. The CDR3 totals 14 residues. The CDR3 protein is CASSQAQGFYEQYF. DNA for the CDR3: TGTGCCAGCAGCCAAGCCCAGGGATTCTACGAGCAGTACTTC.

This sequence joins TRBV10-2 and TRBJ1-4, with unresolved D. Germline V CDR1 and CDR2: WSHSY, SAAADI. V was pared by 3 bases and J by 0 bases, with 11 bases between. The CDR3 contains 16 residues. The CDR3 loop is CASSDMSEATNEKLFF. The DNA of the CDR3 is TGCGCCAGCAGTGATATGTCAGAGGCAACTAATGAAAAACTGTTTTTT.

This chain connects TRBV5-1 to TRBJ1-1; TRBD1 matches at 9 bases. The germline V gene encodes CDR1 SGHRS and CDR2 YFSETQ. The CDR3 length is 17 residues. The V and J ends lost 2 bases and 1 base, in that order; junction bases with no gene match: 9. CDR3 protein: CASSFGETGGTNTEAFF. CDR3 DNA: TGCGCCAGCAGCTTCGGGGAGACAGGGGGGACGAACACTGAAGCTTTCTTT.

This chain joins TRBV6-5 and TRBJ2-1, with 9 bases fitting TRBD1. The CDR3 contains 15 residues. The V and J ends lost 5 bases and 0 bases, in that order; junction bases with no gene match: 2. CDR1 and CDR2 from the germline V gene are MNHEY and SVGAGI. CDR3: CASSLTGGSYNEQFF. Here the CDR3 DNA reads TGTGCCAGCAGTCTGACAGGGGGCTCCTACAATGAGCAGTTCTTC.

This chain joins TRBV30 and TRBJ2-3, with 8 nucleotides matching TRBD1. The CDR3 runs to 15 residues. Germline V gene sequence: CDR1 GTSNPN, CDR2 SVGIG (reference sequence). The junction had 11 bases not matched to a gene; V was cut back by 3 bases and J by 6 bases. In nucleotides, the CDR3 is TGTGCCTGGAGAGGGCGACAGGGGTGGGGGGATACGCAGTATTTT. It yields the protein CAWRGRQGWGDTQYF.

V is TRBV6-5 and J is TRBJ1-4, with 10 bases identical to TRBD1. The CDR3 is 14 residues long. The V and J ends lost 6 bases and 5 bases, in that order; junction bases with no gene match: 3. Germline V CDR1 and CDR2: MNHEY, SVGAGI. CDR3 in DNA: TGTGCCAGCAGGGAGACAGGGGGCAATGAAAAACTGTTTTTT. Encoded protein: CASRETGGNEKLFF.

CDR3 amino acids: CASSAGHDYGYTF. DNA of the CDR3: TGTGCCAGCAGCGCCGGACATGACTATGGCTACACCTTC. The chain recombines TRBV5-4 with TRBJ1-2; possibly TRBD1 for D (5 bases). Trimming cost V 4 bases and J 3 bases, with 10 bases left between them. Germline V gene sequence: CDR1 SGHNT, CDR2 YYREEE (reference sequence). The CDR3 covers 13 residues.

In the case of this clone: At one end, the junction sequence differs from germline, possibly due to a read error. V gene TRBV6-6 combines with J gene TRBJ1-2, with TRBD1 matching over 10 bases. The CDR3 has 13 amino acids. The germline CDR1 and CDR2 sequences are MNHNY and SVGAGI (reference sequence). The CDR3 here is CASSYGDRGGCTF. CDR3 in DNA: TGTGCCAGCAGTTATGGGGACAGGGGAGGCTGCACCTTC.

The chain combines TRBV19 with TRBJ1-6, with 9 bases lining up with TRBD1. V shed 7 bases and J 9 bases; nucleotides not matched to a gene: 7. The CDR3 is 14 amino acids. Germline V lookup: CDR1 LNHDA, CDR2 SQIVND (reference sequence). The CDR3 reads CASTWGQGGSPLHF. CDR3 nucleotide sequence: TGTGCCAGTACCTGGGGACAGGGAGGTTCACCCCTCCACTTT.

V and J are TRBV5-1 and TRBJ1-1, with D perhaps TRBD1 (5 bases). V lost 0 bases and J 7 bases, leaving 13 bases between the germline ends. Germline CDR1 and CDR2: SGHRS and YFSETQ. There are 14 residues in the CDR3. CDR3 loop: CASSLGDSVNEAFF. For the CDR3, the DNA is TGCGCCAGCAGCTTGGGAGACAGCGTGAATGAAGCTTTCTTT.

The chain recombines TRBV10-3 with TRBJ2-2, with D hard to call. Germline V gene lookup returns CDR1 ENHRY and CDR2 SYGVKD. This CDR3 contains 14 residues. The V gene lost 2 bases and the J gene lost 4 bases, with 8 bases spanning the gap. As DNA, the CDR3 is TGTGCCATCAGTGAGCATCAGTTCACCGGGGAGCTGTTTTTT. Translated: CAISEHQFTGELFF.

The genes are TRBV2 and TRBJ2-5; TRBD2 agrees at 9 bases. The assigned J gene may be wrong: the sequence end matches TRBJ2-7 better. The CDR3 is 13 residues long. CDR1 is SNHLY and CDR2 is FYNNEI in the germline V gene. The CDR3 region is CASRLAGTYEQYF. CDR3 bases: TGTGCCAGCCGCCTAGCGGGAACCTACGAGCAGTACTTC.

V usage is TRBV5-8 and J usage is TRBJ2-1, with 8 positions matching TRBD2. Germline V gene data show CDR1 as SGHTS and CDR2 as YDEGEE. The V gene end was trimmed by 2 bases and the J gene end by 5 bases; junction bases not matched to a gene: 12. The CDR3 spans 17 residues. The CDR3 DNA reads as TGTGCCAGCAGCTTCGTTAGCGGGGCATCTGGAAACAATGAGCAGTTCTTC. Amino acids: CASSFVSGASGNNEQFF.

The gene calls are TRBV19 and TRBJ2-5; 7 bases match TRBD1. With V trimmed by 5 bases and J by 4 bases, 4 bases remained unmatched. This CDR3 has 13 residues. Germline CDR1 reads LNHDA; CDR2 reads SQIVND (reference sequence). Here the CDR3 reads CASSQGDRETQYF. CDR3 DNA sequence: TGTGCCAGTAGTCAGGGGGATCGAGAGACCCAGTACTTC.

J is TRBJ2-1 and V is TRBV7-9, with TRBD2 identical over 9 bases. Germline CDR1 SEHNR, CDR2 FQNEAQ (reference sequence). The V segment lost 8 bases and the J segment 2 bases; nucleotides outside the gene matches: 4. CDR3 length: 14 amino acids. CDR3 in amino acids: CASRIAGAYNEQFF. CDR3 in DNA: TGTGCCAGCCGAATAGCGGGAGCCTACAATGAGCAGTTCTTC.

The rearrangement links TRBV9 to TRBJ2-6; no clear D gene. V lost 0 bases, J lost 1 base, and 11 bases lay in between. CDR3 length: 17 residues. Germline CDR1 and CDR2: SGDLS and YYNGEE. The CDR3 is CASSVGLPSSGANVLTF. The CDR3 DNA sequence: TGTGCCAGCAGCGTAGGGCTCCCGTCGTCTGGGGCCAACGTCCTGACTTTC.

The chain links TRBV5-6 to TRBJ2-2, with 9 bases aligning to TRBD1. Germline V gene sequence: CDR1 SGHDT, CDR2 YYEEEE. Unmatched junction bases numbered 6, after V lost 4 bases and J lost 5 bases. The CDR3 is made up of 15 amino acids. The CDR3 spells CASSTGQGVTGELFF. In DNA form, the CDR3 reads TGTGCCAGCAGCACGGGACAGGGCGTGACCGGGGAGCTGTTTTTT.

The chain uses TRBV4-2 and TRBJ2-3; 11 positions match TRBD2. The CDR3 sequence is 16 residues long. Trimming cost V 1 base and J 5 bases; bases outside gene matches: 5. CDR1 LGHNA and CDR2 YNFKEQ come from the germline V gene. For the CDR3, the DNA is TGTGCCAGCAGCCAAGGGATAGCGGGGGGGAAAGATACGCAGTATTTT. It encodes CASSQGIAGGKDTQYF.

This sequence joins TRBV7-9 and TRBJ1-4; D remains unclear. V gave up 5 bases and J gave up 4 bases, with 5 bases separating them. The length of the CDR3 is 12 residues. The germline gives CDR1 SEHNR, CDR2 FQNEAQ (reference sequence). The CDR3 loop reads CASSPNNEKLFF. DNA of the CDR3: TGTGCCAGCAGCCCAAATAATGAAAAACTGTTTTTT.

The chain has TRBV29-1 and TRBJ2-1; TRBD2 matches 14 bases. CDR1 SQVTM and CDR2 ANQGSEA come from the germline V gene. V was clipped by 4 bases and J by 12 bases; unmatched bases: 11. This CDR3 comprises 15 residues. The CDR3 loop is CSVGGLAGGYRGQFF. As DNA, the CDR3 is TGCAGCGTTGGAGGACTAGCGGGGGGATATAGGGGGCAGTTCTTC.